These T cell receptor beta chains were read from a single sample in a study of Graves' ophthalmopathy and Graves' hyperthyroidism. TCRdb recomputed calls from the multiplex PCR reads with MiXCR, one row per CDR3 protein. This table has some 350,000 distinct CDR3 sequences, 17% appearing once. The sequenced material came from peripheral blood. The source is an adult woman with stable Graves' hyperthyroidism. CDR3s include the opening cysteine and the closing phenylalanine or tryptophan. D genes are given only for firm matches. Clone size appears in some rows only: once, few, many, or a class for an expanded clone.

>-|TRBJ2-7|many|TRBV2|12
CASSYTSYEQYF
TGTGCCAGCAGCTATACCTCCTACGAGCAGTACTTC
>TRBD2|TRBJ2-7|many|TRBV29-1|15
CSVLISGTRSYEQYF
TGCAGCGTCTTGATCTCCGGGACTAGATCCTACGAGCAGTACTTC
>-|TRBJ1-5|many|TRBV6-5|13
CASSYSSVQPQHF
TGTGCCAGCAGTTACTCCTCCGTTCAGCCCCAGCATTTT
>TRBD1|TRBJ1-1|many|TRBV28|17
CASSSVSGGRVGTEAFF
TGTGCCAGCAGTTCTGTTTCAGGGGGACGGGTGGGCACTGAAGCTTTCTTT
>-|TRBJ1-6|many|TRBV12-3/TRBV12-4|13
CASSLEWNSPLHF
TGTGCCAGCAGTTTAGAATGGAATTCACCCCTCCACTTT
>TRBD1|TRBJ2-6|-|TRBV4-1|17
CASSQGQGAPGANVLTF
TGCGCCAGCAGCCAAGGACAGGGGGCGCCTGGGGCCAACGTCCTGACTTTC
>-|TRBJ2-7|many|TRBV6-2/TRBV6-3|13
CASSHSRGGGQYF
TGTGCCAGCAGCCACTCACGGGGCGGAGGGCAGTACTTC
>-|TRBJ2-2|many|TRBV7-2|16
CASSLVGGPNTGELFF
TGTGCCAGCAGCTTAGTTGGGGGCCCCAACACCGGGGAGCTGTTTTTT
>-|TRBJ2-7|many|TRBV6-1|13
CASASWPSYEQYF
TGTGCCAGCGCAAGTTGGCCCTCCTACGAGCAGTACTTC
>-|TRBJ2-4|many|TRBV24-1|13
CATSDNAKNIQYF
TGTGCCACCAGTGATAACGCCAAAAACATTCAGTACTTC